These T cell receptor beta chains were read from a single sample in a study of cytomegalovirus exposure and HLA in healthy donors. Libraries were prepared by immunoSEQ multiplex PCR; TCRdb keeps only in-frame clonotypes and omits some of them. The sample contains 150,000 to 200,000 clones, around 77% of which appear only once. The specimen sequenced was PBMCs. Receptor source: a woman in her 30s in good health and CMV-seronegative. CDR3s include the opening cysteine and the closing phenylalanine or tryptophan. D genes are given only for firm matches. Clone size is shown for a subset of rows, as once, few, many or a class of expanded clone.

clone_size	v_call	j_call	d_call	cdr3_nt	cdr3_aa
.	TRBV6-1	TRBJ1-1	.	TGTGCCAGCAGTGGGAGATTCGGTCGATCGGCTGAAGCTTTCTTT	CASSGRFGRSAEAFF
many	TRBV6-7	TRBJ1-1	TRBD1	TGTGCCAGCAGTTACTCGGGACAGTCTAACACTGAAGCTTTCTTT	CASSYSGQSNTEAFF
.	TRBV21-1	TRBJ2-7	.	TGTGCCAGCAGCTGGCGGGATTGCCCCTACGAGCAGTACTTC	CASSWRDCPYEQYF
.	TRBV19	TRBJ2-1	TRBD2	TGTGCCAGTAGTATAGTACTAGCGGCCCCTTACAATGAGCAGTTCTTC	CASSIVLAAPYNEQFF
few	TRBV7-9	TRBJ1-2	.	TGTGCCAGCAGCTTAGGATGCACAGGTAAGCATAGAAACTATGGCTACACCTTC	CASSLGCTGKHRNYGYTF
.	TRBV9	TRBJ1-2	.	TGTGCCAGCAGCGTAGACGGGACACCTGATATCTATGGCTACACCTTC	CASSVDGTPDIYGYTF
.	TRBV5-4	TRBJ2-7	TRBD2	TGTGCCAGCAGCCCGGGGACTAGTCGAACCGTTTACGAGCAGTACTTC	CASSPGTSRTVYEQYF
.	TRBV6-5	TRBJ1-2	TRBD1	TGTGCCAGCAACCTGGGACAGCCATATGGCTACACCTTC	CASNLGQPYGYTF
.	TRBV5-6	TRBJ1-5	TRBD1	TGTGCCAGCAGCTTGTCAGGGGGCCATCAGCCCCAGCATTTT	CASSLSGGHQPQHF
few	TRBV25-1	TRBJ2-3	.	TGTGCCAGCATCCACACAGATACGCAGTATTTT	CASIHTDTQYF
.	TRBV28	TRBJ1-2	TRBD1	TGTGCCAGCACCCCCCAGGGGGTGCTTGGCTACACCTTC	CASTPQGVLGYTF
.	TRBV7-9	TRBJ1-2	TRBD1	TGTGCCAGCAGCCCCCTGACAGGGGGCCGCGGTGCGGGTGGCTACACCTTC	CASSPLTGGRGAGGYTF
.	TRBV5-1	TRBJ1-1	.	TGCGCCATGACCGGGTTCCACACTGAAGCTTTCTTT	CAMTGFHTEAFF
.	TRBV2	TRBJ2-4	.	TGTGCCAGCAGTGGCGAAAACATTCAGTACTTC	CASSGENIQYF
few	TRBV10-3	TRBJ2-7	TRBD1	TGTGCCAAGCCTGGGACAGGGGGAACCACTAAACCCTCCTACGAGCAGTACTTC	CAKPGTGGTTKPSYEQYF
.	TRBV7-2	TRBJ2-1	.	TGTGCCAGCACCGTAGGGGGCGGGGACAATGAGCAGTTCTTC	CASTVGGGDNEQFF
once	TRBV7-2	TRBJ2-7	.	TGTGCCAGCAGCTTAACGGAGGTGGCTGCCGAGCAGTACTTC	CASSLTEVAAEQYF
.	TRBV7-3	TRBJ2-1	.	TGTGCCAGCAGCTTAATTGGAGGGGATGAGCAGTTCTTC	CASSLIGGDEQFF
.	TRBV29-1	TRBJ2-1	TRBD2	TGCAGCGTTGGACTAGCTCAATACAATGAGCAGTTCTTC	CSVGLAQYNEQFF
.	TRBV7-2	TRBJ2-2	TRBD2	TGTGCCAGCAGCCCCCCAGGAAGCGGGAGGGCCGGCGGGGAGCTGTTTTTT	CASSPPGSGRAGGELFF
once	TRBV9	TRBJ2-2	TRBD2	TGTGCCAGCAGCCTCGGGACTAGCTTGGATGTCACCGGGGAGCTGTTTTTT	CASSLGTSLDVTGELFF
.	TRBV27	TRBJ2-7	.	TGTGCCAGCAGTTTAAACGGTGCCTCCTCCTACGAGCAGTACTTC	CASSLNGASSYEQYF
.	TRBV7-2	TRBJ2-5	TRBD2	TGTGCCAGCAGACCGGGACTAGCGGGAGGAGAGACCCAGTACTTC	CASRPGLAGGETQYF
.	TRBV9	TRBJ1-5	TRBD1	TGTGCCAGCAGCGTAGCCGGGGACAGCCAGCCCCAGCATTTT	CASSVAGDSQPQHF
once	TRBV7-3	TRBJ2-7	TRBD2	TGTGCCAGCAGCTCTAGCGGTAGCTCCTACGAGCAGTACTTC	CASSSSGSSYEQYF
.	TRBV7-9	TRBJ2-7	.	TGTGCCAGCAGCAACAGGGCCATGGGGGCCTACGAGCAGTACTTC	CASSNRAMGAYEQYF
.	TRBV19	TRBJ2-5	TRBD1	TGTGCCAGTAGTGCCGCGACAGGGGGGCGGACCCAGTACTTC	CASSAATGGRTQYF
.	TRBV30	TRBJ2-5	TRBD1	TGTGCCTGGACCACCTTCGGACAGGGGCCTACAGAGCAGTACTTC	CAWTTFGQGPTEQYF
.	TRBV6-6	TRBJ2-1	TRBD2	TGTGCCAGCGGAGTAGCGGGAGGAAACAATGAGCAGTTCTTC	CASGVAGGNNEQFF